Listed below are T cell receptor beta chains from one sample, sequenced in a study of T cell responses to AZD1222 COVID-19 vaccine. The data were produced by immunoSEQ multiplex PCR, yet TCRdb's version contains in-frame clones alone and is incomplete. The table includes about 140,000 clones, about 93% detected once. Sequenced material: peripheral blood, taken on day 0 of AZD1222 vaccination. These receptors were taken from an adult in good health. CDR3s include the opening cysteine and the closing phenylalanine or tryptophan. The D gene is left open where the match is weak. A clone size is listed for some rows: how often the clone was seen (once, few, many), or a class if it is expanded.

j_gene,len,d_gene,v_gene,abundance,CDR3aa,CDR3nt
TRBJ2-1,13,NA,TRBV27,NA,CASSFDSYNEQFF,TGTGCCAGCAGTTTCGACTCCTACAATGAGCAGTTCTTC
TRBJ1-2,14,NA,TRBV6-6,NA,CASSYSIGRYGYTF,TGTGCCAGCAGTTACTCGATAGGGCGCTATGGCTACACCTTC
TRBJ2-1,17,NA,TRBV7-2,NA,CASSLGGGLSSYNEQFF,TGTGCCAGCAGCTTAGGCGGGGGCCTAAGCTCCTACAATGAGCAGTTCTTC
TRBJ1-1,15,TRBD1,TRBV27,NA,CASSPPDRVNTEAFF,TGTGCCAGCAGTCCCCCGGACAGGGTTAACACTGAAGCTTTCTTT
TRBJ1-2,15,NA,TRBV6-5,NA,CASSTGGINPYGYTF,TGTGCCAGCAGCACCGGAGGGATTAATCCGTATGGCTACACCTTC
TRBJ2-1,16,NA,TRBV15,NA,CATSSPLRRRTMRQFF,TGTGCCACCAGCAGCCCCCTCAGGCGACGGACAATGAGACAGTTCTTC
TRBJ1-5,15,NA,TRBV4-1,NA,CASSQTIPPNQPQHF,TGCGCCAGCAGCCAAACGATCCCGCCCAATCAGCCCCAGCATTTT
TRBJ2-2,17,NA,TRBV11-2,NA,CASSLTAGRSQHGELFF,TGTGCCAGCAGCTTAACGGCAGGCCGATCCCAACACGGGGAGCTGTTTTTT
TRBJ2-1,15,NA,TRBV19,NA,CASSMWGASYNEQFF,TGTGCCAGTAGTATGTGGGGGGCCTCCTACAATGAGCAGTTCTTC
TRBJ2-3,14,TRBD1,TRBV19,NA,CASSKGTGVDTQYF,TGTGCCAGTAGTAAGGGGACAGGGGTGGATACGCAGTATTTT
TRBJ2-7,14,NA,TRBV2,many,CASNLFDGSDEQYF,TGTGCCAGCAACCTATTCGACGGGTCAGACGAGCAGTACTTC
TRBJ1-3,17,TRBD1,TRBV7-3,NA,CASSSPAGTGAGNTIYF,TGTGCCAGCAGCTCGCCGGCCGGGACAGGGGCGGGAAACACCATATATTTT
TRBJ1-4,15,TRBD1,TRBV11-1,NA,CASSSRDRGDEKLFF,TGTGCCAGCAGCTCCCGGGACAGGGGAGATGAAAAACTGTTTTTT
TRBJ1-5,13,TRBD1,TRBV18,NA,CASSPDRDQPQHF,TGTGCCAGCTCACCCGACAGGGATCAGCCCCAGCATTTT
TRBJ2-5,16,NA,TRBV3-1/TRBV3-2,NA,CASSQDPWTTPETQYF,TGTGCCAGCAGCCAAGATCCATGGACTACCCCAGAGACCCAGTACTTC
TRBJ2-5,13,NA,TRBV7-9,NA,CASSTFLWETQYF,TGTGCCAGCAGCACCTTCCTGTGGGAGACCCAGTACTTC
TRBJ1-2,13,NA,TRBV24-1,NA,CAITGQRDSGYTF,TGTGCCATAACGGGCCAGCGGGATTCTGGCTACACCTTC
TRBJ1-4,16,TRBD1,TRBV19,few,CASSMETGALNEKLFF,TGTGCCAGTAGTATGGAGACAGGGGCCCTTAATGAAAAACTGTTTTTT
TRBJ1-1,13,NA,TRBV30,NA,CAWSEIMNTEAFF,TGTGCCTGGAGTGAGATAATGAACACTGAAGCTTTCTTT
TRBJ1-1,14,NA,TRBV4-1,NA,CASSQEGAGTEAFF,TGCGCCAGCAGCCAAGAAGGTGCCGGCACTGAAGCTTTCTTT
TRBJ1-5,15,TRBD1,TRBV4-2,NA,CASSPLTGQNQPQHF,TGTGCCAGCAGCCCCTTGACAGGGCAAAATCAGCCCCAGCATTTT
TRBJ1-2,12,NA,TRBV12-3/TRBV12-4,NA,CASGQENYGYTF,TGTGCCAGCGGTCAGGAAAACTATGGCTACACCTTC
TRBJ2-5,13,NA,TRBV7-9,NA,CASSLGGKETQYF,TGTGCCAGCAGCTTAGGGGGGAAAGAGACCCAGTACTTC
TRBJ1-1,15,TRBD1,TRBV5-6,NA,CASRRRDSANTEAFF,TGTGCCAGCAGGCGTCGGGACAGTGCGAACACTGAAGCTTTCTTT
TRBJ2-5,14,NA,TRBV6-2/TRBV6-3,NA,CASSYLTDQETQYF,TGTGCCAGCAGCTATCTCACTGACCAAGAGACCCAGTACTTC